The 30 T cell receptor beta chains in this list originate from one sample, sequenced in a study of blood T cell repertoires in COVID-19. Method: immunoSEQ multiplex PCR; TCRdb's copy keeps in-frame clones and lacks some. This sample carries tens of thousands of clones, around 90% of them seen once, and the ten largest clones take roughly 2.6%. Sequencing was carried out using peripheral blood. The receptors stem from a man aged 50 to 60 with COVID-19, enrolled during active disease.

The chain has TRBV29-1 and TRBJ1-1; D may be TRBD1 (6 bases). The CDR3 spans 14 residues. The V gene's germline CDR1 is SQVTM and CDR2 ANQGSEA. The V end was cut by 7 bases, the J end by 1 base, with 16 bases between. The CDR3 nucleotides read TGCAGCGGCCTCAGGGGCGGTCGGAACACTGAAGCTTTCTTT. It encodes CSGLRGGRNTEAFF.

The chain carries TRBV19 and TRBJ1-5; 11 nucleotides agree with TRBD1. The length of the CDR3 is 18 residues. Germline CDR1 LNHDA, CDR2 SQIVND (reference sequence). The J segment lost 5 bases and the V segment lost 6 bases, leaving 15 bases of the junction unmatched. CDR3 loop: CASRDRGLLGPFYQPQHF. In nucleotides, the CDR3 is TGTGCCAGTAGGGACAGGGGGCTACTCGGGCCGTTCTATCAGCCCCAGCATTTT.

The chain employs TRBV6-5 and TRBJ1-5, with D unclear. Looked up from germline, CDR1 is MNHEY and CDR2 is SVGAGI. The V end was cut by 6 bases, the J end by 5 bases, with 17 bases between. The CDR3 sequence is 15 residues long. The CDR3 reads CASRFGLSSDQPQHF. The CDR3 nucleotides read TGTGCCAGCAGATTCGGACTTTCTAGTGATCAGCCCCAGCATTTT.

The chain carries TRBV9 and TRBJ1-2; 9 bases are shared with TRBD1. The CDR3 length is 14 residues. J lost 7 bases, V lost 3 bases, and 7 bases had no gene match. Germline-derived CDR1 and CDR2 are SGDLS and YYNGEE. The CDR3 nucleotides read TGTGCCAGCAGCGCCGGGACAGGGTCGTTTGGCTACACCTTC. Residues: CASSAGTGSFGYTF.

The gene calls are TRBV6-5 and TRBJ1-2; 8 bases match TRBD1. V lost 0 bases to trimming and J lost 6 bases; unmatched junction nucleotides: 3. Looked up from germline, CDR1 is MNHEY and CDR2 is SVGAGI. This CDR3 contains 14 residues. Here the CDR3 DNA reads TGTGCCAGCAGTTACTCGACAGGGGCAAATGGCTACACCTTC. It translates to CASSYSTGANGYTF.

This clone occurred a few times. The V gene is TRBV6-6, the J gene TRBJ1-5; unclear D gene. Between the trimmed V and J ends, which lost 3 bases and 1 base, there was a span of 4 bases. Germline V lookup: CDR1 MNHNY, CDR2 SVGAGI (reference sequence). This CDR3 comprises 13 residues. The CDR3 DNA reads as TGTGCCAGCAGTTATCAGAGCAATCAGCCCCAGCATTTT. The encoded protein is CASSYQSNQPQHF.

The chain carries TRBV6-5 and TRBJ1-2; D is ambiguous. Germline V gene data show CDR1 as MNHEY and CDR2 as SVGAGI. This CDR3 region has 14 residues. V lost 4 bases, J lost 0 bases, and 9 bases lay in between. CDR3: CASSFSGSNYGYTF. In DNA, the CDR3 is TGTGCCAGCAGTTTTTCAGGCTCTAACTATGGCTACACCTTC.

This chain links TRBV2 with TRBJ2-3; 10 positions match TRBD2. With V trimmed by 3 bases and J by 9 bases, 9 bases remained unmatched. The CDR3 length is 15 residues. CDR1 and CDR2 from the germline V gene are SNHLY and FYNNEI. CDR3 region: CASSDMGLASETQYF. The CDR3 DNA reads as TGTGCCAGCAGTGATATGGGACTAGCGTCCGAGACGCAGTATTTT.

This chain's CDR3 is CASSQTTGGAETQYF. In DNA form, the CDR3 reads TGTGCCAGCAGTCAGACAACAGGGGGCGCGGAGACCCAGTACTTC. The chain has TRBV6-5 and TRBJ2-5; 9 bases fit TRBD1. The CDR3 has 15 amino acids. Trimming cost V 5 bases and J 5 bases; bases outside gene matches: 9. From germline, CDR1 is MNHEY and CDR2 SVGAGI.

The chain has TRBV24-1 and TRBJ1-3; 10 bases map to TRBD1. Trimming at V came to 12 bases and at J to 4 bases, leaving 5 bases not matched to a gene. CDR3 length: 13 amino acids. Germline V CDR1 and CDR2: KGHDR, SFDVKD. The CDR3 reads CAAGTGAGNTIYF. The CDR3 nucleotides read TGTGCCGCCGGGACAGGGGCCGGAAACACCATATATTTT.

The chain recombines TRBV5-4 with TRBJ2-3, with TRBD2 matching 11 bases. The CDR3 length is 14 residues. Trimming cost V 3 bases and J 6 bases; bases outside gene matches: 3. Germline CDR1 is SGHNT and CDR2 is YYREEE (reference sequence). This CDR3 is CASSSVAGGDTQYF. The CDR3 DNA follows: TGTGCCAGCAGCTCTGTAGCGGGGGGGGATACGCAGTATTTT.

The chain combines TRBV30 with TRBJ1-2; 10 bases fit TRBD1. Trimming took 2 bases from V and 6 from J; bases not matched to a gene: 9. CDR1 and CDR2 (germline): GTSNPN, SVGIG (reference sequence). This CDR3 region has 15 residues. The CDR3 nucleotides read TGTGCCTGGAGTCCGGGACAGGGGTTTTGGAATGGCTACACCTTC. As protein: CAWSPGQGFWNGYTF. Looking up the rest from reference TRBV30 and TRBJ1-2 gives the full variable domain: SQTIHQWPATLVQPVGSPLSLECTVEGTSNPNLYWYRQAAGRGLQLLFYSVGIGQISSEVPQNLSASRPQDRQFILSSKKLLLSDSGFYLCAWSPGQGFWNGYTFGSGTRLTVV.

The rearrangement uses TRBV6-5 and TRBJ2-7; 7 nucleotides align to TRBD1. The CDR3 contains 16 residues. The V gene end was trimmed by 1 base and the J gene end by 4 bases; junction bases not matched to a gene: 10. The V gene's germline CDR1 is MNHEY and CDR2 SVGAGI. This CDR3 is CASSYFRQGSPYEQYF. In DNA, the CDR3 is TGTGCCAGCAGTTACTTCCGACAGGGATCTCCGTACGAGCAGTACTTC.

As for this clone: The same CDR3 can be traced to other DNA sequences in this sample. The V and J genes are TRBV12-3 or TRBV12-4 and TRBJ2-1, with D possibly being TRBD2 (5 bases). V was cut by 5 bases and J by 4 bases, with 6 bases left in between. The CDR3 has 12 residues. The CDR3 spells CASSPGYNEQFF. In nucleotides, the CDR3 is TGTGCCAGCAGTCCGGGGTACAATGAGCAGTTCTTC.

This chain uses TRBV7-8 with TRBJ1-2; 7 nucleotides line up with TRBD1. There are 14 residues in the CDR3. Germline values: CDR1 SGHVS, CDR2 FQNEAQ. J gave up 5 bases and V 5 bases, and 8 bases lay outside the gene matches. The CDR3 bases are TGTGCCAGCAGCCTGGGGACAGTCGAATATGGCTACACCTTC. This gives the protein CASSLGTVEYGYTF.

V usage is TRBV19 and J usage is TRBJ2-7, with 7 bases identical to TRBD2. CDR3 length equals 15 residues. Losses at the gene ends were 1 base for V and 4 bases for J; bases not matched to a gene: 7. Germline V gene sequence: CDR1 LNHDA, CDR2 SQIVND (reference sequence). As DNA, the CDR3 is TGTGCCAGTAGTATAGCGAGCGGGGATTTTTACGAGCAGTACTTC. It translates to CASSIASGDFYEQYF. Drawing the rest from reference TRBV19 and TRBJ2-7, the complete variable domain is DGGITQSPKYLFRKEGQNVTLSCEQNLNHDAMYWYRQDPGQGLRLIYYSQIVNDFQKGDIAEGYSVSREKKESFPLTVTSAQKNPTAFYLCASSIASGDFYEQYFGPGTRLTVT.

The rearrangement links TRBV28 to TRBJ1-6; the D gene is possibly TRBD1 (5 bases). V lost 5 bases and J lost 4, with 15 bases in between. Germline V gene data show CDR1 as MDHEN and CDR2 as SYDVKM. The CDR3 runs 16 residues. Written as DNA, the CDR3 is TGTGCCAGCAGTGGTCACCCCGGGGGTTATAATTCACCCCTCCACTTT. Amino acid sequence: CASSGHPGGYNSPLHF.

J is TRBJ2-7 and V is TRBV6-5; tentative D call: TRBD2 (6 bases). The germline CDR1 and CDR2 sequences are MNHEY and SVGAGI. The V end was cut by 6 bases, the J end by 3 bases, with 12 bases between. This CDR3 is 13 amino acids long. In DNA form, the CDR3 reads TGTGCCAGCAGCCTCGGGACTTTCTACGAGCAGTACTTC. It is translated as CASSLGTFYEQYF.

There are a few counts of this clone. V gene TRBV19 combines with J gene TRBJ1-1; the match to TRBD1 covers 9 bases. The CDR3 runs to 15 residues. Germline CDR1 reads LNHDA; CDR2 reads SQIVND (reference sequence). The V and J ends lost 5 bases and 0 bases, in that order; junction bases with no gene match: 4. CDR3 in amino acids: CASSLGQGMNTEAFF. CDR3 sequence (DNA): TGTGCCAGTAGTCTGGGACAGGGAATGAACACTGAAGCTTTCTTT.

V usage is TRBV13 and J usage is TRBJ2-7, with D perhaps TRBD2 (6 bases). CDR1 and CDR2 from the germline V gene are PRHDT and FYEKMQ (reference sequence). This CDR3 spans 14 amino acids. Trimming pared 5 bases from V and 2 bases from J, leaving 13 bases between. CDR3 bases: TGTGCCAGCAGCCCAAGGGGACTTACCTACGAGCAGTACTTC. This gives the protein CASSPRGLTYEQYF. Full variable domain (missing parts from reference TRBV13 and TRBJ2-7): AAGVIQSPRHLIKEKRETATLKCYPIPRHDTVYWYQQGPGQDPQFLISFYEKMQSDKGSIPDRFSAQQFSDYHSELNMSSLELGDSALYFCASSPRGLTYEQYFGPGTRLTVT.

The gene calls are TRBV2 and TRBJ2-2; D gene ambiguous. With 1 base removed from V and 5 bases from J, the gap between germline ends came to 8 bases. This CDR3 is 14 amino acids long. Germline V gene lookup returns CDR1 SNHLY and CDR2 FYNNEI. CDR3 amino acids: CASSEGVATGELFF. The CDR3 DNA reads as TGTGCCAGCAGTGAAGGGGTAGCTACCGGGGAGCTGTTTTTT.

V usage is TRBV12-3 or TRBV12-4 and J usage is TRBJ1-2, with D unclear. The CDR3 runs 13 residues. Trimming took off 2 bases at V and 4 bases at J, with 8 bases between the two ends. CDR3 in DNA: TGTGCCAGCAGTTTAACAGAGGGCTATGGCTACACCTTC. It translates to CASSLTEGYGYTF.

This chain connects TRBV4-2 to TRBJ2-3; 10 bases match TRBD2. V trimming: 0 bases; J trimming: 5 bases; junction bases outside the gene matches: 8. CDR1 LGHNA and CDR2 YNFKEQ come from the germline V gene. There are 17 residues in the CDR3. CDR3 nucleotides: TGTGCCAGCAGCCAAGATACGGGACTAGCGTCTCTAGATACGCAGTATTTT. Its translation is CASSQDTGLASLDTQYF.

V and J are TRBV2 and TRBJ2-5; TRBD1 agrees at 10 bases. CDR3 length: 13 residues. Germline CDR1 reads SNHLY; CDR2 reads FYNNEI. V dropped 3 bases and J dropped 9; count of bases not matched to a gene: 4. In DNA, the CDR3 is TGTGCCAGCAGTGAGGGACAGGGGAAGGCCCAGTACTTC. Residues: CASSEGQGKAQYF. Combining the CDR3 with reference TRBV2 and TRBJ2-5 gives the whole variable domain EPEVTQTPSHQVTQMGQEVILRCVPISNHLYFYWYRQILGQKVEFLVSFYNNEISEKSEIFDDQFSVERPDGSNFTLKIRSTKLEDSAMYFCASSEGQGKAQYFGPGTRLLVL.

The rearrangement links TRBV5-1 to TRBJ2-2; weak D call: TRBD2 (7 bases). The CDR3 extends over 16 amino acids. The V end was cut by 4 bases, the J end by 6 bases, with 19 bases between. Germline-derived CDR1 and CDR2 are SGHRS and YFSETQ. The CDR3 DNA reads TGCGCCAGCAGCAAGGTCCTCGGGGAGGGGGCCGGGGAGCTGTTTTTT. Translating gives CASSKVLGEGAGELFF.

The chain links TRBV10-3 to TRBJ1-1, with 8 bases fitting TRBD1. This CDR3 has 16 residues. CDR1 is ENHRY, CDR2 SYGVKD, per germline. The junction had 8 bases not matched to a gene; V was cut back by 4 bases and J by 1 base. CDR3 sequence reads: CAISATGTGANTEAFF. CDR3 in DNA: TGTGCCATCAGTGCTACCGGGACAGGAGCGAACACTGAAGCTTTCTTT.

The chain uses TRBV18 and TRBJ1-1; 8 bases are a match to TRBD1. The germline V gene encodes CDR1 KGHSH and CDR2 LQKENI. V lost 6 bases to trimming and J lost 3 bases; unmatched junction nucleotides: 6. The CDR3 consists of 14 residues. For the CDR3, the DNA is TGTGCCAGCTCGATCGGGACAGGAGACACTGAAGCTTTCTTT. It is translated as CASSIGTGDTEAFF.

V and J are TRBV30 and TRBJ1-1; the match to TRBD1 covers 8 bases. The germline gives CDR1 GTSNPN, CDR2 SVGIG (reference sequence). V lost 4 bases and J lost 4; bases outside the gene matches: 8. This CDR3 contains 14 residues. The CDR3 reads CAWMSGRGPTEAFF. The CDR3, as DNA: TGTGCCTGGATGAGTGGCAGGGGGCCCACTGAAGCTTTCTTT.

CDR3 loop: CASSLIRAGSYEQYF. In DNA form, the CDR3 reads TGTGCCAGCAGTTTAATCAGGGCAGGCTCCTACGAGCAGTACTTC. The rearrangement joins TRBV28 to TRBJ2-7; possible D gene TRBD1, 5 bases. Germline V gives CDR1 MDHEN, CDR2 SYDVKM. The CDR3 runs to 15 residues. Trimming took 2 bases from V and 0 from J, leaving 11 bases between them.

The J gene is TRBJ2-5, the V gene TRBV7-2; 8 bases fit TRBD1. The CDR3 covers 16 residues. CDR1 and CDR2 from the germline V gene are SGHTA and FQGNSA. J lost 1 base, V lost 0 bases, and 4 bases had no gene match. CDR3 sequence (DNA): TGTGCCAGCAGCTTAGCGCGGACAGGGCGCCAAGAGACCCAGTACTTC. Translation gives CASSLARTGRQETQYF.